These 28 T cell receptor beta chains came from one sample sequenced in a study of blood T cell repertoires in COVID-19. Using immunoSEQ multiplex PCR, the repertoire was profiled, and TCRdb retains in-frame clones only, with some absent. The sample lists 40,000 to 60,000 clones, around 85% occurring once. The sample comprised peripheral blood. Receptors were obtained from a woman in her fifties or sixties with acute or convalescent COVID-19.

This clone came up once. J is TRBJ1-1 and V is TRBV19; maybe TRBD1 (5 bases). The V end was cut by 5 bases, the J end by 11 bases, with 12 bases between. The CDR3 spans 11 residues. Germline-derived CDR1 and CDR2 are LNHDA and SQIVND (reference sequence). The CDR3 reads CASSFDSGAFF. CDR3 DNA: TGTGCCAGTAGTTTTGACAGTGGCGCTTTCTTT.

CDR3 loop: CASSPRQGGYGYTF. CDR3 bases: TGTGCCAGCAGCCCACGACAGGGAGGCTATGGCTACACCTTC. The chain employs TRBV3-1 (or the pseudogene TRBV3-2) and TRBJ1-2; 7 nucleotides line up with TRBD1. J gave up 4 bases and V 4 bases, and 6 bases lay outside the gene matches. CDR3 size: 14 residues. CDR1 is LGHDT, CDR2 YNNKEL, per germline (reference sequence).

Comments on this clone: Distinct nucleotide sequences in the sample also encode this CDR3. The rearrangement joins TRBV11-2 to TRBJ2-7; TRBD1 matches 9 bases. CDR3 length: 13 residues. CDR1 and CDR2 from the germline V gene are SGHAT and FQNNGV. V was pared by 5 bases and J by 3 bases, with 2 bases of the junction left unmatched. CDR3 DNA: TGTGCCAGCAGCAGGGACAGGGACTACGAGCAGTACTTC. Translated: CASSRDRDYEQYF.

The V call is TRBV29-1, the J call TRBJ1-4, with D tentatively TRBD1 (5 bases). The germline CDR1 and CDR2 sequences are SQVTM and ANQGSEA. Trimming removed 8 bases from V and 0 bases from J, with 25 bases in between. CDR3 length: 18 residues. The DNA for the CDR3 is TGCAGCCCACAAACCGGGCGCCGGGGGAAGTCAACTAATGAAAAACTGTTTTTT. Encoded protein: CSPQTGRRGKSTNEKLFF.

The chain employs TRBV30 and TRBJ2-2; weak D call: TRBD2 (7 bases). With 4 bases removed from V and 3 bases from J, the gap between germline ends came to 18 bases. CDR1 GTSNPN and CDR2 SVGIG come from the germline V gene (reference sequence). The CDR3 length is 16 residues. The CDR3 spells CAWTFRGREDTGELFF. The CDR3 DNA reads TGTGCCTGGACCTTTAGGGGGAGGGAAGACACCGGGGAGCTGTTTTTT.

J is TRBJ2-5 and V is TRBV24-1; 11 positions match TRBD1. Trimming at V came to 4 bases and at J to 5 bases, leaving 11 bases not matched to a gene. Germline V gene data show CDR1 as KGHDR and CDR2 as SFDVKD. CDR3 length equals 17 residues. DNA for the CDR3: TGTGCCACCAGTGACCCCCGGACAGGGGGCGAATTGGAGACCCAGTACTTC. The encoded protein is CATSDPRTGGELETQYF.

The chain combines TRBV3-1 (or the pseudogene TRBV3-2) with TRBJ1-6; 7 bases line up with TRBD1. Looked up from germline, CDR1 is LGHDT and CDR2 is YNNKEL (reference sequence). The CDR3 runs to 16 residues. Losses at the gene ends were 0 bases for V and 8 bases for J; bases not matched to a gene: 7. The CDR3 loop is CASSQDKRGRHSPLHF. Here the CDR3 DNA reads TGTGCCAGCAGCCAAGATAAAAGGGGGCGGCATTCACCCCTCCACTTT.

The chain recombines TRBV27 with TRBJ2-7; 10 nucleotides align to TRBD2. This CDR3 region has 15 residues. The germline V gene encodes CDR1 MNHEY and CDR2 SMNVEV (reference sequence). V trimming: 3 bases; J trimming: 4 bases; junction bases outside the gene matches: 6. The CDR3 loop is CASSFLPGLAYEQYF. The CDR3 region has the DNA TGTGCCAGCAGTTTTCTCCCGGGACTAGCGTACGAGCAGTACTTC.

The genes are TRBV7-9 and TRBJ1-3; TRBD1 agrees at 7 bases. The CDR3 sequence is 15 residues long. Germline CDR1 is SEHNR and CDR2 is FQNEAQ (reference sequence). V shed 7 bases and J 6 bases; nucleotides not matched to a gene: 12. The CDR3 loop reads CASTLIAGQLNTIYF. As DNA, the CDR3 is TGTGCCAGCACCCTGATAGCGGGACAGTTAAACACCATATATTTT.

The chain uses TRBV6-4 and TRBJ1-2, with 10 bases fitting TRBD1. Trimming cost V 0 bases and J 2 bases; bases outside gene matches: 0. The V gene's germline CDR1 is MRHNA and CDR2 SNTAGT. The CDR3 is made up of 15 amino acids. This chain's CDR3 is CASSDSGQGNYGYTF. DNA for the CDR3: TGTGCCAGCAGTGACTCGGGACAGGGGAACTATGGCTACACCTTC.

The chain employs TRBV7-8 and TRBJ2-7; 7 bases are a match to TRBD1. V dropped 1 base and J dropped 3; count of bases not matched to a gene: 6. The germline CDR1 and CDR2 sequences are SGHVS and FQNEAQ. This CDR3 has 15 residues. CDR3 sequence (DNA): TGTGCCAGCAGCTTAGACGGGACAGCTGACTACGAGCAGTACTTC. As protein: CASSLDGTADYEQYF.

The chain employs TRBV29-1 and TRBJ2-7, with D perhaps matching TRBD1 (6 bases). V lost 6 bases to trimming and J lost 2 bases, with 14 bases between them. This CDR3 has 13 residues. The germline CDR1 and CDR2 sequences are SQVTM and ANQGSEA. The CDR3 region is CSVGQQGTYEQYF. The CDR3 DNA reads TGCAGCGTCGGACAGCAAGGGACCTACGAGCAGTACTTC.

The genes are TRBV12-3 or TRBV12-4 and TRBJ1-3, with no clear D. V lost 5 bases to trimming and J lost 4 bases, with 6 bases between them. The CDR3 runs 12 residues. The DNA of the CDR3 is TGTGCCAGCAGTCCCCGGGGAAACACCATATATTTT. Residues: CASSPRGNTIYF.

The chain recombines TRBV5-6 with TRBJ1-1, with D possibly matching TRBD1 (6 bases). Trimming pared 4 bases from V and 2 bases from J, leaving 21 bases between. The CDR3 is 17 amino acids. The germline CDR1 and CDR2 sequences are SGHDT and YYEEEE. The CDR3 is CASSRYDGGGVNTEAFF. For the CDR3, the DNA is TGTGCCAGCAGCCGATACGATGGTGGGGGCGTAAACACTGAAGCTTTCTTT.

This clone was counted only a few times. The CDR3 DNA reads as TGTGCCAGCAGCTTGGACAGGGTCACTGAAGCTTTCTTT. As protein: CASSLDRVTEAFF. V and J are TRBV5-5 and TRBJ1-1, with D possibly matching TRBD1 (6 bases). The V and J ends lost 0 bases and 4 bases respectively, with 7 bases between them. This CDR3 spans 13 amino acids. Germline loops: CDR1 SGHKS, CDR2 YYEKEE (reference sequence).

About this clone: Relative to the germline gene, one junction end is altered; a read error may explain this. The gene calls are TRBV2 and TRBJ1-1; 10 bases line up with TRBD1. CDR3 length equals 12 residues. Germline CDR1 reads SNHLY; CDR2 reads FYNNEI. In DNA, the CDR3 is TGTGCCAGCAGGCCGGGACAGGGGTTCTTTCTTTTT. It specifies CASRPGQGFFLF.

This chain joins TRBV3-1 (or the pseudogene TRBV3-2) and TRBJ2-4, with D maybe TRBD1 (5 bases). Germline lookup yields CDR1 LGHDT and CDR2 YNNKEL (reference sequence). Trimming took 3 bases from V and 4 from J, leaving 10 bases between them. The CDR3 is made up of 14 amino acids. This CDR3 reads CASSQTAGKNIQYF. CDR3 in DNA: TGTGCCAGCAGCCAGACCGCAGGGAAAAACATTCAGTACTTC.

The V gene is TRBV29-1, the J gene TRBJ2-3; D is unclear. V was pared by 3 bases and J by 1 base, with 11 bases between. Germline CDR1 reads SQVTM; CDR2 reads ANQGSEA. The CDR3 has 14 residues. The CDR3 DNA is TGCAGCGTTGAGGAGCAGTTTGGCACAGATACGCAGTATTTT. Protein product: CSVEEQFGTDTQYF.

The CDR3 coding sequence is TGTGCCAGCAGCCATGTGGACAATTACTACAATGAGCAGTTCTTC. Protein product: CASSHVDNYYNEQFF. The chain has TRBV14 and TRBJ2-1, with a tentative D call TRBD1 (5 bases). V was trimmed by 3 bases and J by 3 bases, leaving 12 bases between them. Germline CDR1 SGHDN, CDR2 FVKESK. The CDR3 contains 15 residues.

V gene TRBV7-3 combines with J gene TRBJ2-1; D is possibly TRBD2 (6 bases). The ends were cut back, 0 bases at V and 4 bases at J, with 13 bases in the middle. Germline CDR1 is SGHTA and CDR2 is FQGTGA. This CDR3 region has 16 residues. In DNA form, the CDR3 reads TGTGCCAGCAGCTTAACATCGCGCGGGGTGTACAATGAGCAGTTCTTC. Translated, it gives CASSLTSRGVYNEQFF.

The J gene is TRBJ1-1, the V gene TRBV2; TRBD1 aligns across 8 bases. From germline, CDR1 is SNHLY and CDR2 FYNNEI. J gave up 3 bases and V 3 bases, and 3 bases lay outside the gene matches. The CDR3 is made up of 14 amino acids. The CDR3 region is CASSDAGGYTEAFF. The CDR3 DNA is TGTGCCAGCAGTGATGCAGGGGGCTACACTGAAGCTTTCTTT.

To note about this clone: The germline gene is not matched at one end of the junction; a read error may be the cause. The chain carries TRBV7-6 and TRBJ1-6; 7 positions agree with TRBD1. CDR1 is SGHVS, CDR2 FNYEAQ, per germline. The CDR3 contains 15 residues. CDR3 bases: TGTGCCAGCAGCGCTACGACAGGGCATAACTCACCCCTCCACTTT. This codes for CASSATTGHNSPLHF.

CDR3 DNA sequence: TGTGCCAGCAGCTTGAGTCAGGGTAACTACAATGAGCAGTTCTTC. Protein sequence: CASSLSQGNYNEQFF. This chain uses TRBV5-4 with TRBJ2-1, with D perhaps matching TRBD1 (5 bases). The CDR3 runs 15 residues. The germline V and J ends were trimmed by 1 base and 3 bases, with 11 bases remaining between them. The V gene's germline CDR1 is SGHNT and CDR2 YYREEE (reference sequence). The variable domain in full, completed from reference TRBV5-4 and TRBJ2-1, reads ETGVTQSPTHLIKTRGQQVTLRCSSQSGHNTVSWYQQALGQGPQFIFQYYREEENGRGNFPPRFSGLQFPNYSSELNVNALELDDSALYLCASSLSQGNYNEQFFGPGTRLTVL.

The genes are TRBV7-3 and TRBJ1-6, with 7 bases matching TRBD1. The CDR3 has 13 amino acids. Germline V gene sequence: CDR1 SGHTA, CDR2 FQGTGA. The V segment lost 5 bases and the J segment 7 bases; nucleotides outside the gene matches: 2. CDR3 sequence (DNA): TGTGCCAGCAGCGGGACAGCGAATTCACCCCTCCACTTT. Its translation is CASSGTANSPLHF.

The rearrangement links TRBV4-2 to TRBJ2-5; 10 bases are a match to TRBD2. Unmatched junction bases numbered 2, after V lost 5 bases and J lost 5 bases. Germline lookup yields CDR1 LGHNA and CDR2 YNFKEQ. The CDR3 consists of 13 residues. The CDR3 loop is CASSTSGEETQYF. DNA of the CDR3: TGTGCCAGCAGCACTAGCGGGGAGGAGACCCAGTACTTC.

V is TRBV3-1 (or the pseudogene TRBV3-2) and J is TRBJ1-1; D gene ambiguous. The V gene's germline CDR1 is LGHDT and CDR2 YNNKEL (reference sequence). The V end lost 0 bases, the J end lost 10 bases, and 12 bases lay between the germline ends. This CDR3 has 13 residues. The DNA of the CDR3 is TGTGCCAGCAGCCAAGACCCCCCGCGGGTAGCTTTCTTT. Encoded protein: CASSQDPPRVAFF.

This chain connects TRBV4-2 to TRBJ2-7, with 9 bases matching TRBD2. Germline lookup yields CDR1 LGHNA and CDR2 YNFKEQ. Unmatched junction bases numbered 14, after V lost 0 bases and J lost 2 bases. The CDR3 totals 19 residues. In DNA, the CDR3 is TGTGCCAGCAGCCAAGATCGTCTAGCGGGGCCCCTGCGAGCCTACGAGCAGTACTTC. As protein: CASSQDRLAGPLRAYEQYF.

This clone has a handful of counts. The chain couples TRBV20-1 to TRBJ2-3, with D possibly being TRBD2 (6 bases). CDR3 size: 15 residues. The germline V gene encodes CDR1 DFQATT and CDR2 SNEGSKA (reference sequence). The V end lost 3 bases, the J end lost 1 base, and 14 bases lay between the germline ends. CDR3 in amino acids: CSASLVAARTDTQYF. The CDR3 DNA is TGCAGTGCTAGTCTTGTAGCGGCCCGCACAGATACGCAGTATTTT.